Each of the 27 T cell receptor beta chains below was sequenced from the same sample in a study of shared clonotypes between healthy human individuals. Clones were sequenced by immunoSEQ multiplex PCR, and TCRdb holds only the in-frame ones, with some missing. There are around 700,000 clones in the sample; about two thirds occur only once, and about 1.8% lies in the top ten. Sequencing input: memory CD4+ T cells sorted from blood. Sample subset: CD45RA-negative fraction. The receptors were sampled from a woman aged 30 to 39 in good health.

The V gene is TRBV15, the J gene TRBJ2-7; perhaps TRBD1 as D (5 bases). The V end was cut by 4 bases, the J end by 2 bases, with 12 bases between. Germline V gene data show CDR1 as LNHNV and CDR2 as YYDKDF (reference sequence). This CDR3 spans 14 amino acids. Here the CDR3 DNA reads TGTGCCACCAGCACTAAGTCAGGGCCCTACGAGCAGTACTTC. It encodes CATSTKSGPYEQYF.

The J gene is TRBJ2-5, the V gene TRBV7-8; D uncertain. V gave up 2 bases and J gave up 3 bases, with 10 bases separating them. CDR3 length: 14 amino acids. CDR1 is SGHVS, CDR2 FQNEAQ, per germline. For the CDR3, the DNA is TGTGCCAGCAGCTTATCTTCCTGGGAAGAGACCCAGTACTTC. This encodes CASSLSSWEETQYF.

The chain is built from TRBV9 and TRBJ2-2; perhaps TRBD2 as D (6 bases). The length of the CDR3 is 15 residues. Germline lookup yields CDR1 SGDLS and CDR2 YYNGEE. Trimming shortened V by 0 bases and J by 6 bases, and 12 bases separated the two germline ends. The CDR3 spells CASSVVGGVAGELFF. The CDR3 DNA is TGTGCCAGCAGCGTAGTTGGAGGGGTGGCCGGGGAGCTGTTTTTT.

This clone was picked up one time. The chain is built from TRBV6-1 and TRBJ2-7; D is unclear. The CDR3 is 11 amino acids. Trimming left V 7 bases short and J 5 bases short, with 9 bases between. CDR1 and CDR2 (germline): MNHNS, SASEGT. CDR3 DNA: TGTGCCAGCATACTTGGGGACGAGCAGTACTTC. It translates to CASILGDEQYF.

The V call is TRBV5-1, the J call TRBJ2-7; the D is unclear. Germline assignment: CDR1 SGHRS and CDR2 YFSETQ. CDR3 size: 14 residues. Trimming removed 0 bases from V and 0 bases from J, with 7 bases in between. The CDR3 bases are TGCGCCAGCAGCTTGGCCCCACCCTCCTACGAGCAGTACTTC. Its translation: CASSLAPPSYEQYF. Full variable domain (rest looked up from reference TRBV5-1 and TRBJ2-7): KAGVTQTPRYLIKTRGQQVTLSCSPISGHRSVSWYQQTPGQGLQFLFEYFSETQRNKGNFPGRFSGRQFSNSRSEMNVSTLELGDSALYLCASSLAPPSYEQYFGPGTRLTVT.

This clone was seen once. V usage is TRBV11-3 and J usage is TRBJ2-1; weak D call: TRBD2 (5 bases). The V end lost 1 base, the J end lost 1 base, and 8 bases lay between the germline ends. CDR3 length: 15 residues. Germline V gives CDR1 SGHNT, CDR2 YENEEA. The DNA for the CDR3 is TGTGCCAGCAGCTTAGGGCGGGCGTCCTACAATGAGCAGTTCTTC. Translated: CASSLGRASYNEQFF.

The rearrangement links TRBV6-5 to TRBJ2-1; possibly TRBD1 for D (5 bases). V was shortened by 2 bases and J by 4 bases, with 15 bases between the two germline ends. The germline gives CDR1 MNHEY, CDR2 SVGAGI. The CDR3 length is 16 residues. In nucleotides, the CDR3 is TGTGCCAGCAGTTACCAACAGGTTGGATCGTACAATGAGCAGTTCTTC. Its protein is CASSYQQVGSYNEQFF.

A single count supports this clone. This chain connects TRBV6-5 to TRBJ2-7, with TRBD2 matching over 14 bases. This CDR3 has 14 amino acids. V trimming: 6 bases; J trimming: 6 bases; junction bases outside the gene matches: 4. CDR1 and CDR2 from the germline V gene are MNHEY and SVGAGI. In nucleotides, the CDR3 is TGTGCCAGCAGGGGACTAGCGGGAGTCAGCGAGCAGTACTTC. It is translated as CASRGLAGVSEQYF.

This clone was seen a handful of times. The chain has TRBV10-2 and TRBJ1-2; D remains unclear. Germline V gene sequence: CDR1 WSHSY, CDR2 SAAADI. Trimming took 3 bases from V and 1 from J, leaving 3 bases between them. This CDR3 has 12 residues. Here the CDR3 DNA reads TGCGCCAGCAGTGACTTTAACTATGGCTACACCTTC. Amino acid sequence: CASSDFNYGYTF.

The chain employs TRBV5-4 and TRBJ2-1; D gene unclear. With 0 bases removed from V and 0 bases from J, the gap between germline ends came to 10 bases. Germline CDR1 reads SGHNT; CDR2 reads YYREEE (reference sequence). This CDR3 has 16 residues. The CDR3 is CASSLGTTSSYNEQFF. The DNA of the CDR3 is TGTGCCAGCAGCTTGGGGACCACCAGCTCCTACAATGAGCAGTTCTTC.

This clone was seen a handful of times. The chain employs TRBV19 and TRBJ1-5, with D unclear. The V end lost 4 bases, the J end lost 0 bases, and 7 bases lay between the germline ends. Germline V gene data show CDR1 as LNHDA and CDR2 as SQIVND (reference sequence). This CDR3 is 14 amino acids long. The CDR3 loop reads CASSKGLSNQPQHF. The CDR3 bases are TGTGCCAGTAGTAAAGGGCTTAGCAATCAGCCCCAGCATTTT. Drawing the rest from reference TRBV19 and TRBJ1-5, the complete variable domain is DGGITQSPKYLFRKEGQNVTLSCEQNLNHDAMYWYRQDPGQGLRLIYYSQIVNDFQKGDIAEGYSVSREKKESFPLTVTSAQKNPTAFYLCASSKGLSNQPQHFGDGTRLSIL.

As regards this clone: Additional DNA sequences in this sample encode the identical CDR3. The chain has TRBV6-6 and TRBJ2-2; D is unresolved. The CDR3 spans 13 residues. Germline V CDR1 and CDR2: MNHNY, SVGAGI (reference sequence). The ends were cut back, 0 bases at V and 5 bases at J, with 4 bases in the middle. The CDR3 DNA reads as TGTGCCAGCAGTTACTCTGGGACCGGGGAGCTGTTTTTT. It translates to CASSYSGTGELFF.

The V gene is TRBV7-9, the J gene TRBJ2-1, with 11 bases matching TRBD2. Germline CDR1 SEHNR, CDR2 FQNEAQ (reference sequence). The CDR3 is 15 residues long. V dropped 6 bases and J dropped 5; count of bases not matched to a gene: 6. CDR3: CASRQGTSGHNEQFF. The CDR3 region has the DNA TGTGCCAGCAGACAGGGGACTAGCGGTCACAATGAGCAGTTCTTC.

The rearrangement links TRBV2 to TRBJ1-2; TRBD1 matches at 8 bases. Germline V gives CDR1 SNHLY, CDR2 FYNNEI. Trimming took 4 bases from V and 8 from J; bases not matched to a gene: 6. This CDR3 has 13 amino acids. Here the CDR3 reads CASSATTGAGYTF. Here the CDR3 DNA reads TGTGCCAGCAGTGCGACGACAGGGGCGGGCTACACCTTC.

CDR3 region: CASSQTHRENYGYTF. DNA for the CDR3: TGCGCCAGCAGCCAAACCCACAGGGAAAACTATGGCTACACCTTC. The rearrangement uses TRBV4-1 and TRBJ1-2; a possible D gene is TRBD1 (6 bases). CDR3 size: 15 residues. V shed 2 bases and J shed 2 bases, with 12 bases lying between them. Germline V gene lookup returns CDR1 MGHRA and CDR2 YSYEKL.

V and J are TRBV7-9 and TRBJ2-3; no reliable D call. Trimming shortened V by 1 base and J by 5 bases, and 4 bases separated the two germline ends. The germline gives CDR1 SEHNR, CDR2 FQNEAQ (reference sequence). The CDR3 totals 12 residues. The CDR3 DNA is TGTGCCAGCAGCTTAGAGCAAGATACGCAGTATTTT. Translating it yields CASSLEQDTQYF.

This sequence joins TRBV25-1 and TRBJ2-5, with 12 bases matching TRBD2. The end of the DNA fits TRBJ2-7 better, so the J call may be wrong. Per the germline V gene, CDR1 is MGHDK and CDR2 is SYGVNS. This CDR3 contains 18 residues. The CDR3 here is CASSESPLTSGGAYEQYF. The CDR3 nucleotides are TGTGCCAGCAGTGAATCCCCATTGACTAGCGGGGGAGCCTACGAGCAGTACTTC.

Worth noting for this clone: A far larger clone is one nucleotide away, so this likely arose from a read error. The chain couples TRBV11-2 to TRBJ1-3, with D uncertain. The germline V gene encodes CDR1 SGHAT and CDR2 FQNNGV. The CDR3 runs 12 residues. Between the trimmed V and J ends, which lost 2 bases and 3 bases, there was a span of 2 bases. This CDR3 is CASSLSGNTIYF. CDR3 in DNA: TGTGCCAGCAGCTTAAGTGGAAACACCATATATTTT.

This clone was counted a single time. The gene calls are TRBV5-1 and TRBJ2-3; no clear D. The germline V gene encodes CDR1 SGHRS and CDR2 YFSETQ. This CDR3 region has 15 residues. V shed 1 base and J shed 0 bases, with 9 bases lying between them. The CDR3 is CASSLNPVSTDTQYF. Written as DNA, the CDR3 is TGCGCCAGCAGCTTGAATCCGGTCAGCACAGATACGCAGTATTTT.

The genes are TRBV19 and TRBJ2-1, with 8 positions matching TRBD2. CDR1 is LNHDA and CDR2 is SQIVND in the germline V gene (reference sequence). Trimming at V came to 5 bases and at J to 12 bases, leaving 6 bases not matched to a gene. The CDR3 is 12 residues long. The CDR3 loop reads CASSPGTRVQFF. The CDR3 region has the DNA TGTGCCAGTAGTCCCGGGACTAGAGTGCAGTTCTTC. The whole variable domain, filled in from reference TRBV19 and TRBJ2-1, reads DGGITQSPKYLFRKEGQNVTLSCEQNLNHDAMYWYRQDPGQGLRLIYYSQIVNDFQKGDIAEGYSVSREKKESFPLTVTSAQKNPTAFYLCASSPGTRVQFFGPGTRLTVL.

The CDR3 is CASSLSQDETYEQYF. Written as DNA, the CDR3 is TGTGCCAGCAGCTTGAGCCAGGACGAAACCTACGAGCAGTACTTC. The gene calls are TRBV5-4 and TRBJ2-7; no reliable D call. CDR1 is SGHNT, CDR2 YYREEE, per germline (reference sequence). Between the trimmed V and J ends, which lost 1 base and 2 bases, there was a span of 13 bases. CDR3 length equals 15 residues.

V usage is TRBV7-9 and J usage is TRBJ2-1; possible D gene TRBD2, 5 bases. The CDR3 has 16 amino acids. CDR1 and CDR2 from the germline V gene are SEHNR and FQNEAQ (reference sequence). V was trimmed by 5 bases and J by 1 base, leaving 15 bases between them. The CDR3 reads CASSAPRGASYNEQFF. DNA for the CDR3: TGTGCCAGCAGCGCCCCCCGGGGAGCGTCCTACAATGAGCAGTTCTTC.

V is TRBV6-5 and J is TRBJ1-2, with D unresolved. CDR1 MNHEY and CDR2 SVGAGI come from the germline V gene. Trimming shortened V by 2 bases and J by 4 bases, and 8 bases separated the two germline ends. The CDR3 sequence is 13 residues long. The CDR3 spells CASSYERIYGYTF. DNA of the CDR3: TGTGCCAGCAGTTACGAACGGATCTATGGCTACACCTTC.

This chain connects TRBV19 to TRBJ1-1, with a tentative D call TRBD1 (6 bases). CDR3 length: 14 residues. The V end was cut by 5 bases, the J end by 4 bases, with 14 bases between. Germline loops: CDR1 LNHDA, CDR2 SQIVND (reference sequence). CDR3: CASSLQGPPTEAFF. CDR3 DNA sequence: TGTGCCAGTAGTTTGCAGGGGCCTCCCACTGAAGCTTTCTTT.

The chain recombines TRBV29-1 with TRBJ2-3; TRBD2 aligns across 7 bases. This CDR3 is built from 12 residues. Germline-derived CDR1 and CDR2 are SQVTM and ANQGSEA. The V segment lost 7 bases and the J segment 12 bases; nucleotides outside the gene matches: 13. CDR3 residues: CSGGREAPPQYF. CDR3 nucleotides: TGCAGCGGGGGGAGGGAGGCCCCACCACAGTATTTT.

This clone was seen many times. The rearrangement joins TRBV18 to TRBJ2-7; 7 bases map to TRBD1. The CDR3 extends over 14 amino acids. The V gene end was trimmed by 1 base and the J gene end by 7 bases; junction bases not matched to a gene: 7. Per the germline V gene, CDR1 is KGHSH and CDR2 is LQKENI. The CDR3 DNA reads TGTGCCAGCTCACCACGACAGGGAATGAGGGAGCAGTACTTC. Encoded protein: CASSPRQGMREQYF.

This clone was seen once. Its ends do not fully match the called genes, so a read error is possible. The chain employs TRBV5-1 and TRBJ2-7; TRBD1 might be the D (6 bases). The CDR3 has 12 residues. Germline lookup yields CDR1 SGHRS and CDR2 YFSETQ. The CDR3 coding sequence is TGCGCCAGCAGCCCCCTTGATGGGGGCACCATCTTC. It codes for CASSPLDGGTIF.